This paragraph covers one T cell receptor beta chain sequence. The antigen remains undetermined. Other DNA sequences within the sample encode an identical CDR3. Sequencing was performed with immunoSEQ multiplex PCR; in TCRdb, only in-frame clones are kept and a portion is missing. This sample has over 150,000 clones, with about nine tenths found just once. This entry comes from a study of T cell responses to AZD1222 COVID-19 vaccine. Across the study: Pooling covered second doses at about 4 or about 12 weeks.

Trimming shortened V by 1 base and J by 1 base, and 3 bases separated the two germline ends. The CDR3 contains 13 residues. Germline CDR1 and CDR2: LGHDT and YNNKEL (reference sequence). Study-level results: Vaccine-related CD4 TCRs covered spike, predominating at 160-218 and 743-854. Most donors were white British, females outnumbered males, and clonal diversity was possibly underestimated. Repertoires were obtained only post-peak T cell response.

The receptor was isolated from an adult in good health. The sample here was peripheral blood, taken on day 0 of AZD1222 vaccination. The chain uses TRBV3-1 (or the pseudogene TRBV3-2) and TRBJ2-3; D ambiguous. The CDR3 DNA reads TGTGCCAGCAGCCAAGGAGGCACAGATACGCAGTATTTT. Protein sequence: CASSQGGTDTQYF.